This T cell receptor beta chain is drawn from a study of T cell repertoires in cytomegalovirus infection (dated by TCRdb to between 2018 and 2021). With respect to the entire study: The peptide stimulations were aimed at well-studied HLA-B-restricted epitopes as well as recently identified HLA-C-restricted CMV epitopes, whose presentation resists viral immunomodulation. Donor HLA type was relevant to the analysis, because carriage of CMV infection together with the matching HLA type was indicated by public TCR beta signatures. Here is what the overall study found, with its caveats: The ex vivo response was dominated by HLA-C-restricted CMV-specific TCR beta clonotypes, which also provided the single most frequent clonotype in two of eight donors. Cumulative frequency of public TCR beta family members discriminated carriers of CMV infection plus the relevant HLA type in this cohort and an independent roughly 320-donor cohort.

Measured from the cysteine to the phenylalanine, the CDR3 is 12 residues long. The retained sequence is limited to the CDR3, 36 bases, with the frame set at the first base. V is reduced by 4 bases and J by 12 bases, leaving a spacing of 13 bases between them. The germline V gene (reference sequence) gives CDR1 as SEHNR and CDR2 as FQNEAQ. TCRdb shows the sequencer as Illumina HiSeq 1500. Clones were called with MiXCR by TCRdb after fastp trimmed the public reads at Q25, and only in-frame beta chains were retained. Records with the same CDR3 protein are collapsed into one entry carrying the most frequent genes and DNA. The sample includes over 95,000 distinct CDR3 sequences, with under 35% observed a single time. Clones ranked in the top ten supply more than 35% of the sample. This clonotype was seen more than once but under ten times. Its antigen remains unidentified. Per-nucleotide qualities are absent, and no much larger clonotype sits a single base away.

The treatment or condition label of this sample denotes: in vitro stimulation with specific CMV peptide epitopes to enrich CMV-specific T cells. The sequenced sample was CD8+ T cells from cultured PBMCs, obtained from culture after CMV antigen stimulation. Rearrangement joined TRBV7-9 to TRBJ2-1; the D segment could be TRBD2, given 6 matching bases. The sequence was collected from a human donor in good health (CMV status not recorded). Some clones in this sample may be carry-over from other donors' samples. The CDR3 reads CASSSGDPGQFF. The DNA sequence follows: TGTGCCAGCAGCTCGGGGGACCCTGGGCAGTTCTTC.